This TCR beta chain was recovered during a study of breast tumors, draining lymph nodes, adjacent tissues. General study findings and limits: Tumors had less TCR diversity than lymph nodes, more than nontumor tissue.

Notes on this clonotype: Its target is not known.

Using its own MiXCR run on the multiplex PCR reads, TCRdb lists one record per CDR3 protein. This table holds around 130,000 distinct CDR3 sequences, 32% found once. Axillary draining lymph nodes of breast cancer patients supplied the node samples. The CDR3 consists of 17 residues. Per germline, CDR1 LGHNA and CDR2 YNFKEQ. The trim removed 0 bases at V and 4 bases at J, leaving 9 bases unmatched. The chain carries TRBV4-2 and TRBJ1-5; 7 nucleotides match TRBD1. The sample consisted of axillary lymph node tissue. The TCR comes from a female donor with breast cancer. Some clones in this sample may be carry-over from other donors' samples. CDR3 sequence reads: CASSQDWRGRGNQPQHF. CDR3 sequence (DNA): TGTGCCAGCAGCCAAGATTGGAGGGGGCGGGGGAATCAGCCCCAGCATTTT.